The 9 T cell receptor beta chains given below trace back to one sample, sequenced in a study of T cell responses to AZD1222 COVID-19 vaccine. TCRdb's copy holds only in-frame clones and misses some; the assay was immunoSEQ multiplex PCR. The sample consists of around 76,000 clones, roughly 84% of them appearing once. The sequencing used peripheral blood, collected on day 0 of AZD1222 vaccination. Receptor source: an adult in good health.

This chain connects TRBV30 to TRBJ1-1; perhaps TRBD1 as D (5 bases). V was trimmed by 6 bases and J by 1 base, leaving 9 bases between them. From germline, CDR1 is GTSNPN and CDR2 SVGIG (reference sequence). The CDR3 spans 12 residues. CDR3 DNA sequence: TGTGCCTGCGACAGAGAGAACACTGAAGCTTTCTTT. Translated, it gives CACDRENTEAFF.

The rearrangement links TRBV5-4 to TRBJ1-1, with D maybe TRBD1 (5 bases). CDR3 size: 15 residues. Germline V gives CDR1 SGHNT, CDR2 YYREEE (reference sequence). Trimming cost V 7 bases and J 1 base, with 17 bases left between them. For the CDR3, the DNA is TGTGCCAGCCGCTGGGACGGCCATTCGAACACTGAAGCTTTCTTT. It is translated as CASRWDGHSNTEAFF.

The V gene is TRBV3-1 (or the pseudogene TRBV3-2), the J gene TRBJ1-5; no firm D call. The CDR3 has 12 amino acids. Germline CDR1 is LGHDT and CDR2 is YNNKEL (reference sequence). The ends were cut back, 5 bases at V and 5 bases at J, with 7 bases in the middle. As DNA, the CDR3 is TGTGCCAGCAGCAGTGGGGATCAGCCCCAGCATTTT. This encodes CASSSGDQPQHF.

This sequence joins TRBV18 and TRBJ1-1; 7 positions agree with TRBD1. The CDR3 contains 14 residues. Germline CDR1 reads KGHSH; CDR2 reads LQKENI. V was clipped by 3 bases and J by 8 bases; unmatched bases: 9. The CDR3 spells CASSPYQGGGEAFF. CDR3 bases: TGTGCCAGCTCACCCTACCAGGGGGGCGGAGAAGCTTTCTTT.

This chain uses TRBV6-5 with TRBJ2-3; TRBD2 agrees at 10 bases. Trimming took 2 bases from V and 2 from J; bases not matched to a gene: 1. The CDR3 loop spans 15 amino acids. CDR1 is MNHEY, CDR2 SVGAGI, per germline. The CDR3 sequence is CASSYGLAATDTQYF. CDR3 nucleotides: TGTGCCAGCAGTTACGGACTAGCGGCCACAGATACGCAGTATTTT.

The chain couples TRBV2 to TRBJ1-1, with 11 bases lining up with TRBD1. J gave up 5 bases and V 2 bases, and 4 bases lay outside the gene matches. Germline CDR1 reads SNHLY; CDR2 reads FYNNEI. The CDR3 consists of 15 residues. The CDR3 nucleotides are TGTGCCAGCAGTGAATGGACAGGGGGCAAGACTGAAGCTTTCTTT. It encodes CASSEWTGGKTEAFF.

V gene TRBV28 combines with J gene TRBJ2-7; D not resolved. With 5 bases removed from V and 1 base from J, the gap between germline ends came to 12 bases. CDR3 size: 14 residues. Germline V lookup: CDR1 MDHEN, CDR2 SYDVKM. The CDR3: CASSDLLGSYEQYF. The CDR3 DNA is TGTGCCAGCAGTGACCTATTAGGTTCCTACGAGCAGTACTTC.

V and J are TRBV28 and TRBJ1-4; 7 bases line up with TRBD1. CDR3 size: 15 residues. Germline values: CDR1 MDHEN, CDR2 SYDVKM. Unmatched junction bases numbered 8, after V lost 6 bases and J lost 4 bases. CDR3 region: CASSPTYRGNEKLFF. The DNA of the CDR3 is TGTGCCAGCAGCCCTACCTACAGGGGTAATGAAAAACTGTTTTTT.

This chain links TRBV6-5 with TRBJ2-7, with a tentative D call TRBD1 (5 bases). The V end was cut by 6 bases, the J end by 3 bases, with 18 bases between. The CDR3 loop spans 15 amino acids. The V gene's germline CDR1 is MNHEY and CDR2 SVGAGI. CDR3 nucleotide sequence: TGTGCCAGCAGCCTGGGGTCTTCTAGGGGCTACGAGCAGTACTTC. Amino acid sequence: CASSLGSSRGYEQYF.